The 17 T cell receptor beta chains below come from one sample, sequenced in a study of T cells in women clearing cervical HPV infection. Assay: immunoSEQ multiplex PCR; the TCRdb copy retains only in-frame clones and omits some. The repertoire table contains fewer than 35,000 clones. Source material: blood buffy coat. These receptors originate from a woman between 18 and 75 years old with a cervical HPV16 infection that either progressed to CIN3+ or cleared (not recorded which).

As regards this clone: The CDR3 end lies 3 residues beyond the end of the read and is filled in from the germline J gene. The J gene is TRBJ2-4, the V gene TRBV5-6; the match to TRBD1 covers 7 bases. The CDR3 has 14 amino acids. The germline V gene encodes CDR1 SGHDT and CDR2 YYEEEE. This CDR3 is CASSLSGGSAGQYF. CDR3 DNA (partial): TGTGCCAGCAGCTTATCAGGGGGTTCAGCTGGT.

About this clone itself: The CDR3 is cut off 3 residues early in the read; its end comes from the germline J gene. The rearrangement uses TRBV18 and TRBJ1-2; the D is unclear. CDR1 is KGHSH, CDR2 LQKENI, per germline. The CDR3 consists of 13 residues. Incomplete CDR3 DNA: TGTGCCAGCTCAGCCGACATCTCCTACGAC. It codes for CASSADISYD. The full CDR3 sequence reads CASSADISYDYTF.

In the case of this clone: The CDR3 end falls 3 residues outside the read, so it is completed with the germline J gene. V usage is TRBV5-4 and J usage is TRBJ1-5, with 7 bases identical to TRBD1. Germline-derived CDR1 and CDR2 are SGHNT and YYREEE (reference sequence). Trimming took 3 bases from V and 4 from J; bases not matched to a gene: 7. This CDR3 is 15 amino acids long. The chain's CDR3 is CASSSGGQANQPQHF. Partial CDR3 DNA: TGTGCCAGCAGCTCAGGGGGTCAAGCGAATCAGCCC.

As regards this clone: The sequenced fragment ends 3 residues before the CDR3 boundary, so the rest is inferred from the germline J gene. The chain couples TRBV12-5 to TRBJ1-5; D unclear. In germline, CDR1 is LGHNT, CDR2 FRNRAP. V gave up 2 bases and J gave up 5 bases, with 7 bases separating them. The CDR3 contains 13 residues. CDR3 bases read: TGTGCTAGTGGTTTGAACGGGTATCAGCCC. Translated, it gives CASGLNGYQP. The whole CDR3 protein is CASGLNGYQPQHF.

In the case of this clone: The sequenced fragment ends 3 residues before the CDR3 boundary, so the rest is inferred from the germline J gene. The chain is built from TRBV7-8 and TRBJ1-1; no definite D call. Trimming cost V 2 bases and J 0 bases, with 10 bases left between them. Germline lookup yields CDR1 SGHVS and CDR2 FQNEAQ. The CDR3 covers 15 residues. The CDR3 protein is CASSLQGKLNTEAFF. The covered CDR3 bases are TGTGCCAGCAGCTTACAAGGCAAGTTGAACACTGAA.

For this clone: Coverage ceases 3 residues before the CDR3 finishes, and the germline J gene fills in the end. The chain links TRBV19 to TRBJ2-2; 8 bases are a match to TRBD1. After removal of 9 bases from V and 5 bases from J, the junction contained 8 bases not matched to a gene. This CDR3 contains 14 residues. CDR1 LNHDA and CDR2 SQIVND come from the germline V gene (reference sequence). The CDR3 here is CASRDRQKTGELFF. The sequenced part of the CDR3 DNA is TGTGCCAGCCGGGACAGGCAAAAGACCGGGGAG.

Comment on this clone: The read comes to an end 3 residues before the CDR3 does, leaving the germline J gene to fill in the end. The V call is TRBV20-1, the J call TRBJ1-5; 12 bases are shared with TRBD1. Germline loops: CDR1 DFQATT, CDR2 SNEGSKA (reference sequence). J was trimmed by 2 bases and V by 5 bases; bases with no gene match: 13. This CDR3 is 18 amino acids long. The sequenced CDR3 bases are TGCAGTGCTGCCCCCGGGACAGGGGGCCCGTGGGGCAATCAGCCC. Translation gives CSAAPGTGGPWGNQP. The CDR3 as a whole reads CSAAPGTGGPWGNQPQHF.

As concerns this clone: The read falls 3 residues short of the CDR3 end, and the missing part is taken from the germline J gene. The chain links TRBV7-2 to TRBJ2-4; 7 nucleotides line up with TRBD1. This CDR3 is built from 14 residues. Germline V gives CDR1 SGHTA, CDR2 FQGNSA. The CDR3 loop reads CASSLRQGSYGQYF. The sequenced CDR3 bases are TGTGCCAGCAGCTTAAGACAGGGATCCTATGGT. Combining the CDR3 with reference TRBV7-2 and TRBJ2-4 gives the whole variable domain GAGVSQSPSNKVTEKGKDVELRCDPISGHTALYWYRQSLGQGLEFLIYFQGNSAPDKSGLPSDRFSAERTGGSVSTLTIQRTQQEDSAVYLCASSLRQGSYGQYFGAGTRLSVL.

The CDR3: CASRRTGGERETQYF. The covered CDR3 bases are TGTGCCAGTAGGAGGACAGGGGGGGAGAGAGAGACC. V gene TRBV19 combines with J gene TRBJ2-5; TRBD1 agrees at 10 bases. The read ends 3 residues early relative to the CDR3; the germline J gene fills the gap. This CDR3 has 15 amino acids. The V gene's germline CDR1 is LNHDA and CDR2 SQIVND (reference sequence). After removal of 6 bases from V and 4 bases from J, the junction contained 8 bases not matched to a gene. Looking up the rest from reference TRBV19 and TRBJ2-5 gives the full variable domain: DGGITQSPKYLFRKEGQNVTLSCEQNLNHDAMYWYRQDPGQGLRLIYYSQIVNDFQKGDIAEGYSVSREKKESFPLTVTSAQKNPTAFYLCASRRTGGERETQYFGPGTRLLVL.

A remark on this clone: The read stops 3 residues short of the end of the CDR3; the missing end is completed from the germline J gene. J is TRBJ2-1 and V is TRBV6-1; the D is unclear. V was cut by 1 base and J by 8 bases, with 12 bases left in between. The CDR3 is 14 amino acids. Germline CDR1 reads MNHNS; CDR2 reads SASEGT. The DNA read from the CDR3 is TGTGCCAGCAGTGAAGATCGGATAAGGGATGAG. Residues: CASSEDRIRDE. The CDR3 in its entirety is CASSEDRIRDEQFF.

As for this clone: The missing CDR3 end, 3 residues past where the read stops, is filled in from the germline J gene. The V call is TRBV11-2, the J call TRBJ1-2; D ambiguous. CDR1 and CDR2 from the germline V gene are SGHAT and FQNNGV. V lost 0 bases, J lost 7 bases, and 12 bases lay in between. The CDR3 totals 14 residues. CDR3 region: CASSLEAGSLGYTF. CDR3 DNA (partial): TGTGCCAGCAGCTTAGAGGCGGGGTCACTTGGC.

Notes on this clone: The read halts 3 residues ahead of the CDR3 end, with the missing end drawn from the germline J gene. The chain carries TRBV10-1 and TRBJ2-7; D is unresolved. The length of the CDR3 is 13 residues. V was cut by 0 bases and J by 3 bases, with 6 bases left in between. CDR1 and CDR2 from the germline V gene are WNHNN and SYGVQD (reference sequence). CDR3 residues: CASSESRHYEQYF. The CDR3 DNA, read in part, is TGCGCCAGCAGTGAGTCCCGACACTACGAG.

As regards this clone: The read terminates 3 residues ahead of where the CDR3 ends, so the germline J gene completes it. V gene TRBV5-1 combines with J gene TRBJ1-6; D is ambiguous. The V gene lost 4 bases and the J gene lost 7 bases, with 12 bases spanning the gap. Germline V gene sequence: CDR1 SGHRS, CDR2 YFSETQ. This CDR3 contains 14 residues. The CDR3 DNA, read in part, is TGCGCCAGCAGCACAGAGGTCCCGAATTCACCC. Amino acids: CASSTEVPNSP. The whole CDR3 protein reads CASSTEVPNSPLHF.

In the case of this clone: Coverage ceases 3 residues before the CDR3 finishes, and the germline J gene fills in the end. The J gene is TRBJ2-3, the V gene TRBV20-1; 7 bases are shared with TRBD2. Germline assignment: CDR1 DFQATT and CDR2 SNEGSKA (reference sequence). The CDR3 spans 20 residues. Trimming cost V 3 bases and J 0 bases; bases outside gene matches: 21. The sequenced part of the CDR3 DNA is TGCAGTGCTAGGCCATACTTAGGCGGGGGAGAGAGATATAGCACAGATACG. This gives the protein CSARPYLGGGERYSTDT. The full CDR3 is CSARPYLGGGERYSTDTQYF.

CDR3 in amino acids: CSVAAGLAKNIQYF. The covered CDR3 bases are TGCAGCGTTGCGGCAGGACTAGCCAAAAACATT. The V and J genes are TRBV29-1 and TRBJ2-4, with D perhaps matching TRBD2 (5 bases). The CDR3 end falls 3 residues outside the read, so it is completed with the germline J gene. The germline V gene has CDR1 SQVTM and CDR2 ANQGSEA. The V and J ends lost 4 bases and 0 bases respectively, with 10 bases between them. The CDR3 covers 14 residues.

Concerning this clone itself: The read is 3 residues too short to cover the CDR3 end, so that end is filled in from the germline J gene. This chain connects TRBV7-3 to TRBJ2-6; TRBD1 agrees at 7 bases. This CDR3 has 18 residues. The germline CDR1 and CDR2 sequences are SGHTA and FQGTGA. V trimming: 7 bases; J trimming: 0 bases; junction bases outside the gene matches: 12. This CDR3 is CASTLRGTASSGANVLTF. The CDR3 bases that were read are TGTGCCAGCACCCTTAGAGGGACAGCGAGCTCTGGGGCCAACGTC.

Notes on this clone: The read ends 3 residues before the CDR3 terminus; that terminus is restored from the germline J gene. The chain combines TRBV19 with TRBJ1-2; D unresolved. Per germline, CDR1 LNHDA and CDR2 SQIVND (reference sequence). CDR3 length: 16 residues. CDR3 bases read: TGTGCCACCAACCCCCGGGGAGCACTAAGCTCCTACGAC. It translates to CATNPRGALSSYD. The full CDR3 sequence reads CATNPRGALSSYDYTF.